The 23 T cell receptor beta chains below all came from one sample that was sequenced in a study of regulatory T cells in long-lasting Graves disease (TCRdb year 2021). According to the study, the label for this sample's time point signals: persistent/refractory GD, antithyroid drugs over 5 years with positive TRAb. RNA was extracted from PBMCs in TRIzol for both TCR sequencing and RNA sequencing. Library preparation was by multiplex PCR. Sequencing relied on an Illumina HiSeq 4000. iRepertoire HTBI primers and Arm-PCR amplification of CDR3 regions were used to construct TCR beta libraries. TCRdb reworked the public reads: Q25 trimming with fastp, MiXCR clone assembly, productive beta chains retained. Rows merge per CDR3 protein into single entries with the most common DNA and genes. This sample gives about 660,000 distinct CDR3 sequences in total; approximately 31% of them show up just once. Around 42% of the sample comes from the top ten.

The sample in question was peripheral blood mononuclear cells (PBMCs), obtained when the disease was refractory, from a patient treated with antithyroid drugs. The receptors were sampled from a female donor with Graves disease.

This clonotype was observed many times. The gene calls are TRBV5-1 and TRBJ1-1; no definite D call. CDR1 is SGHRS, CDR2 YFSETQ, per germline. The CDR3 length is 14 residues. The ends were cut back, 5 bases at V and 1 base at J, with 12 bases in the middle. The DNA for the CDR3 is TGCGCCAGCAGGCTGGCGGACGGGAACACTGAAGCTTTCTTT. Protein: CASRLADGNTEAFF. Filled out from reference TRBV5-1 and TRBJ1-1, the complete variable domain reads KAGVTQTPRYLIKTRGQQVTLSCSPISGHRSVSWYQQTPGQGLQFLFEYFSETQRNKGNFPGRFSGRQFSNSRSEMNVSTLELGDSALYLCASRLADGNTEAFFGQGTRLTVV.

V gene TRBV30 combines with J gene TRBJ1-6; D possibly corresponds to TRBD1 (5 bases). This CDR3 has 14 residues. Deletions cut 3 bases from V and 8 bases from J, with 14 bases between. Germline-derived CDR1 and CDR2 are GTSNPN and SVGIG (reference sequence). The CDR3 coding sequence is TGTGCCTGGAGAATCAGGGATGGTGATTCACCCCTCCACTTT. Residues: CAWRIRDGDSPLHF.

This clonotype was picked up many times. V usage is TRBV28 and J usage is TRBJ1-2, with 7 nucleotides matching TRBD1. The germline V gene has CDR1 MDHEN and CDR2 SYDVKM. CDR3 length equals 13 residues. J gave up 5 bases and V 3 bases, and 3 bases lay outside the gene matches. CDR3 in amino acids: CASSFPGGYGYTF. CDR3 sequence (DNA): TGTGCCAGCAGTTTCCCAGGGGGTTATGGCTACACCTTC.

A note on this clonotype: A read error may be the cause here, since a much bigger clone is one base away. V is TRBV7-3 and J is TRBJ2-5, with D possibly matching TRBD2 (6 bases). Germline CDR1 is SGHTA and CDR2 is FQGTGA. V was pared by 4 bases and J by 2 bases, with 8 bases between. This CDR3 has 13 residues. CDR3 amino acids: CASSSGTQETQYF. The CDR3 coding sequence is TGTGCCAGCAGCTCCGGGACTCAAGAGACCCAGTACTTC.

This clonotype was observed a handful of times. The gene calls are TRBV15 and TRBJ1-2; D might be TRBD1 (5 bases). In germline, CDR1 is LNHNV, CDR2 YYDKDF (reference sequence). V lost 3 bases and J 4 bases, leaving 24 bases between the germline ends. CDR3 size: 18 residues. The CDR3 DNA reads TGTGCCACCAGCAGCACATTAGTCCGGGGACGGGATAGCTATGGCTACACCTTC. Encoded protein: CATSSTLVRGRDSYGYTF.

The chain couples TRBV20-1 to TRBJ2-5, with a weak D call TRBD2 (5 bases). Deletions cut 6 bases from V and 0 bases from J, with 17 bases between. The CDR3 loop spans 15 amino acids. Germline V gives CDR1 DFQATT, CDR2 SNEGSKA (reference sequence). CDR3 sequence reads: CSARSSAGYQETQYF. CDR3 nucleotide sequence: TGCAGTGCCCGTTCGTCCGCGGGTTACCAAGAGACCCAGTACTTC.

This clonotype was found a few times. The junction departs from germline at one end; a sequencing error may be responsible. The chain combines TRBV6-1 with TRBJ1-5; D unclear. Germline V gene data show CDR1 as MNHNS and CDR2 as SASEGT. The length of the CDR3 is 11 residues. CDR3 residues: CASREAGPQHF. CDR3 sequence (DNA): TGTGCCAGCAGGGAAGCTGGGCCCCAGCATTTT.

This clonotype was recorded a few times. The chain employs TRBV30 and TRBJ2-4, with 8 bases lining up with TRBD1. V lost 4 bases and J lost 12; bases outside the gene matches: 8. Germline V gene lookup returns CDR1 GTSNPN and CDR2 SVGIG (reference sequence). The length of the CDR3 is 12 residues. CDR3 nucleotides: TGTGCCTGGAAGAACAGGGGGTTAGGTCAGTACTTC. As protein: CAWKNRGLGQYF. The whole variable domain, remainder taken from reference TRBV30 and TRBJ2-4, is SQTIHQWPATLVQPVGSPLSLECTVEGTSNPNLYWYRQAAGRGLQLLFYSVGIGQISSEVPQNLSASRPQDRQFILSSKKLLLSDSGFYLCAWKNRGLGQYFGAGTRLSVL.

The V gene is TRBV20-1, the J gene TRBJ1-1, with D unclear. Germline V gene lookup returns CDR1 DFQATT and CDR2 SNEGSKA (reference sequence). This CDR3 has 10 residues. CDR3 nucleotides: TGCAGCGTAGGGCCCCGTGAAGCTTTCTTT. The encoded protein is CSVGPREAFF.

This clonotype has a handful of counts. This chain uses TRBV4-1 with TRBJ2-5; tentatively, D is TRBD2 (6 bases). Germline V gene data show CDR1 as MGHRA and CDR2 as YSYEKL. The CDR3 is 15 residues long. Trimming took off 2 bases at V and 0 bases at J, with 10 bases between the two ends. In nucleotides, the CDR3 is TGCGCCAGCAGCCAAACTGGCGGGAACCAAGAGACCCAGTACTTC. Its translation is CASSQTGGNQETQYF.

This rearrangement joins TRBV28 to TRBJ1-5, with D unclear. Per germline, CDR1 MDHEN and CDR2 SYDVKM. The CDR3 spans 15 residues. V shed 2 bases and J shed 3 bases, with 11 bases lying between them. DNA for the CDR3: TGTGCCAGCAGTTTAGATTTGCAGGACAATCAGCCCCAGCATTTT. Translating gives CASSLDLQDNQPQHF. The full variable domain, in which reference TRBV28 and TRBJ1-5 provide the parts outside the CDR3, is DVKVTQSSRYLVKRTGEKVFLECVQDMDHENMFWYRQDPGLGLRLIYFSYDVKMKEKGDIPEGYSVSREKKERFSLILESASTNQTSMYLCASSLDLQDNQPQHFGDGTRLSIL.

This chain links TRBV3-1 with TRBJ1-5; D gene ambiguous. Germline-derived CDR1 and CDR2 are LGHDT and YNNKEL (reference sequence). V lost 0 bases, J lost 9 bases, and 15 bases lay in between. This CDR3 has 15 residues. The CDR3 loop is CASSQDVTPQTPQHF. The CDR3 DNA follows: TGTGCCAGCAGCCAAGATGTCACACCTCAGACGCCCCAGCATTTT.

J is TRBJ1-2 and V is TRBV9; D might be TRBD1 (5 bases). Germline values: CDR1 SGDLS, CDR2 YYNGEE. The V end was cut by 6 bases, the J end by 6 bases, with 15 bases between. The CDR3 length is 13 residues. DNA of the CDR3: TGTGCCAGCAACAACGGGGCCAAGAATGGCTACACCTTC. It translates to CASNNGAKNGYTF.

This clonotype came up a few times. V usage is TRBV10-3 and J usage is TRBJ2-7; D not certain. Germline-derived CDR1 and CDR2 are ENHRY and SYGVKD. V lost 3 bases, J lost 3 bases, and 12 bases lay in between. This CDR3 has 14 amino acids. The CDR3 DNA follows: TGTGCCATCAGTGAACTCTTACTAAACTACGAGCAGTACTTC. Its protein is CAISELLLNYEQYF.

The V call is TRBV27, the J call TRBJ2-7; tentative D call: TRBD2 (6 bases). The CDR3 is made up of 14 amino acids. Trimming cost V 4 bases and J 4 bases, with 14 bases left between them. The germline V gene has CDR1 MNHEY and CDR2 SMNVEV (reference sequence). The CDR3 protein is CASSWRDFGYEQYF. CDR3 DNA: TGTGCCAGCAGTTGGCGGGACTTTGGATACGAGCAGTACTTC.

The chain has TRBV7-2 and TRBJ2-5; D remains unclear. The CDR3 loop spans 14 amino acids. CDR1 and CDR2 from the germline V gene are SGHTA and FQGNSA. The V end was cut by 4 bases, the J end by 1 base, with 10 bases between. The CDR3 reads CASSSGAPQETQYF. As DNA, the CDR3 is TGTGCCAGCAGCTCTGGAGCACCCCAAGAGACCCAGTACTTC.

This clonotype has just a few counts. The gene calls are TRBV6-1 and TRBJ1-5, with a tentative D call TRBD1 (6 bases). The germline V gene has CDR1 MNHNS and CDR2 SASEGT. The germline V and J ends were trimmed by 5 bases and 7 bases, with 18 bases remaining between them. The CDR3 covers 15 residues. Written as DNA, the CDR3 is TGTGCCAGCAGTACCAAGGGGGGGACCCTCCAGCCCCAGCATTTT. Its protein is CASSTKGGTLQPQHF.

This clonotype was found a few times. This chain joins TRBV27 and TRBJ1-5; TRBD1 aligns across 7 bases. V shed 4 bases, J shed 7 bases, and the junction held 7 bases outside the gene matches. This CDR3 spans 14 amino acids. Germline assignment: CDR1 MNHEY and CDR2 SMNVEV (reference sequence). CDR3 residues: CASSSTGPRQPQHF. The CDR3 bases are TGTGCCAGCAGTTCGACAGGGCCTCGGCAGCCCCAGCATTTT.

This clonotype came up a few times. Here the CDR3 reads CASSLSTGVEQYF. The CDR3 DNA is TGTGCCAGCAGTTTATCTACAGGGGTCGAGCAGTACTTC. J is TRBJ2-7 and V is TRBV27, with 7 bases that match TRBD1. The CDR3 totals 13 residues. Losses at the gene ends were 0 bases for V and 6 bases for J; bases not matched to a gene: 2. Germline loops: CDR1 MNHEY, CDR2 SMNVEV (reference sequence).

The sample holds a few counts of this clonotype. The chain couples TRBV12-3 or TRBV12-4 to TRBJ2-7, with D uncertain. V was shortened by 5 bases and J by 4 bases, with 15 bases between the two germline ends. The CDR3 is 14 amino acids. The CDR3 loop is CASSLGLVWYEQYF. CDR3 sequence (DNA): TGTGCCAGCAGTCTTGGGTTGGTTTGGTACGAGCAGTACTTC.

This chain uses TRBV29-1 with TRBJ1-1; D unclear. The CDR3 length is 11 residues. Germline V gene data show CDR1 as SQVTM and CDR2 as ANQGSEA. The ends were cut back, 7 bases at V and 3 bases at J, with 9 bases in the middle. The CDR3 reads CSALTDTEAFF. The CDR3 DNA reads TGCAGCGCCCTAACAGACACTGAAGCTTTCTTT.

CDR3 sequence (DNA): TGTGCCAGCAGCAACAGGGGCAGGAGTTCACCCCTCCACTTT. Protein sequence: CASSNRGRSSPLHF. The chain couples TRBV7-2 to TRBJ1-6; 7 nucleotides align to TRBD1. This CDR3 comprises 14 residues. CDR1 is SGHTA, CDR2 FQGNSA, per germline. The V gene end was trimmed by 5 bases and the J gene end by 9 bases; junction bases not matched to a gene: 7.

The chain employs TRBV25-1 and TRBJ1-6, with D unclear. The CDR3 extends over 14 amino acids. V was clipped by 3 bases and J by 6 bases, with 9 bases between them. Per germline, CDR1 MGHDK and CDR2 SYGVNS. The CDR3 nucleotides read TGTGCCAGCAGTGACGGGTGGCGTAATTCACCCCTCCACTTT. Protein: CASSDGWRNSPLHF.